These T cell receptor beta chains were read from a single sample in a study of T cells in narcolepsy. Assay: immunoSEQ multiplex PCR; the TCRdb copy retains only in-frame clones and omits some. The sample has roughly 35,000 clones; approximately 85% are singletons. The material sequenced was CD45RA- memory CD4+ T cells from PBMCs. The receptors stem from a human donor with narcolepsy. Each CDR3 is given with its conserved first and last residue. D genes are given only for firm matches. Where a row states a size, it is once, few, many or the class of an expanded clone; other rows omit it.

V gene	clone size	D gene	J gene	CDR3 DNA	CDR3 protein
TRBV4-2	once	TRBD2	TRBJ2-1	TGTGCCAGCAGCCAAGGGCGGGGGGGGAATGAGCAGTTCTTC	CASSQGRGGNEQFF
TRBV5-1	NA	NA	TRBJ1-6	TGCGCCAGCAGCTTAGGGGATAATTCACCCCTCCACTTT	CASSLGDNSPLHF
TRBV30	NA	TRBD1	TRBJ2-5	TGTGCCTGGAGCCCGAAAGGGGGCCGAGAGACCCAGTACTTC	CAWSPKGGRETQYF
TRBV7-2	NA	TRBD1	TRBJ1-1	TGTGCCAGCTCCGGCAGGGGGCATGGTGAAGCTTTCTTT	CASSGRGHGEAFF
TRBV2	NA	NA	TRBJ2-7	TGTGCCAGCACTTGGGAACTTAGCTCCTACGAGCAGTACTTC	CASTWELSSYEQYF
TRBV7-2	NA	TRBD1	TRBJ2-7	TGTGCCAGCAGACCCACGGACAGGGCGTTCTCCTACGAGCAGTACTTC	CASRPTDRAFSYEQYF
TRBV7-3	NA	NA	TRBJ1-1	TGTGCCAGCAGCTCACGGAGGGATGATAGGCCTTTCTTT	CASSSRRDDRPFF
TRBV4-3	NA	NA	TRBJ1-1	TGCGCCAGCAGCCACAACCTGATGAACACTGAAGCTTTCTTT	CASSHNLMNTEAFF
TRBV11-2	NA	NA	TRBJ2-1	TGTGCCAGCAGCTTAGTTCGTGCTGCACCTTACAATGAGCAGTTCTTC	CASSLVRAAPYNEQFF
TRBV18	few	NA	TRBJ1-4	TGTGCCAGCTCACGCGAAAGGCTAGGTGAAAAACTGTTTTTT	CASSRERLGEKLFF
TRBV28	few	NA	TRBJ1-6	TGTGCCAGCAGTTCGCCGGGGGGGCTTAATTCACCCCTCCACTTT	CASSSPGGLNSPLHF
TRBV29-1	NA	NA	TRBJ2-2	TGCAGCGTTTACGGTCCAGTTAACACCGGGGAGCTGTTTTTT	CSVYGPVNTGELFF
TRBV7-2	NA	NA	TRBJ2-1	TGTGCCAGCAGCCTTCGGTGGGCAGACAATGAGCAGTTCTTC	CASSLRWADNEQFF
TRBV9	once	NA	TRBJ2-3	TGTGCCAGCAGCGTAGAACTAGGGGACACAGATACGCAGTATTTT	CASSVELGDTDTQYF
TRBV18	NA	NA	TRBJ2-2	TGTGCCAGCTCACCACCGGGGAACACCGGGGAGCTGTTTTTT	CASSPPGNTGELFF
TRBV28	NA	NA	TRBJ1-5	TGTGCCAGCAGTTTATTTAGGCAGCCCCAGCATTTT	CASSLFRQPQHF
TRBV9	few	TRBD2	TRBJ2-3	TGTGCCAGCAGCGTAGCTAGCGGGGGGGCGGGTACGCAGTATTTT	CASSVASGGAGTQYF